One sample yielded the 23 T cell receptor beta chains listed below, sequenced in a study of T cells in narcolepsy. Measured with immunoSEQ multiplex PCR; TCRdb has only the in-frame clones, and not every one. Found here are just over 40,000 clones, about 87% of them singletons; the top ten hold roughly 1.3%. The sequencing input was CD45RA- memory CD4+ T cells from PBMCs. These TCRs come from a human donor with narcolepsy.

The V gene is TRBV19, the J gene TRBJ2-7; 7 nucleotides align to TRBD1. Trimming removed 6 bases from V and 3 bases from J; junction bases left unmatched: 11. In germline, CDR1 is LNHDA, CDR2 SQIVND (reference sequence). The CDR3 consists of 15 residues. The CDR3 reads CASSPRQGQLYEQYF. The DNA of the CDR3 is TGTGCCAGTAGCCCGAGACAGGGACAACTCTACGAGCAGTACTTC.

V and J are TRBV11-2 and TRBJ1-1; D is perhaps TRBD1 (6 bases). CDR1 is SGHAT and CDR2 is FQNNGV in the germline V gene. Trimming cost V 4 bases and J 1 base, with 22 bases left between them. This CDR3 has 18 amino acids. The CDR3, as DNA: TGTGCCAGCAGCTCCACCTCCGGAGGGGGGGCCCCGAACACTGAAGCTTTCTTT. Amino acids: CASSSTSGGGAPNTEAFF.

The chain employs TRBV19 and TRBJ2-7; the D gene could be TRBD1 or TRBD2 (5 bases each). This CDR3 region has 14 residues. V gave up 6 bases and J gave up 2 bases, with 14 bases separating them. Germline loops: CDR1 LNHDA, CDR2 SQIVND (reference sequence). Here the CDR3 reads CASRRDPSTYEQYF. Written as DNA, the CDR3 is TGTGCCAGTAGGAGGGACCCCTCGACCTACGAGCAGTACTTC.

The chain has TRBV7-8 and TRBJ2-3; D remains unclear. Germline V gene sequence: CDR1 SGHVS, CDR2 FQNEAQ. The ends were cut back, 1 base at V and 5 bases at J, with 1 base in the middle. The length of the CDR3 is 11 residues. As DNA, the CDR3 is TGTGCCAGCAGCTTAGAAGATACGCAGTATTTT. Its protein product is CASSLEDTQYF.

The chain links TRBV11-3 to TRBJ1-2; D gene ambiguous. Germline V gene sequence: CDR1 SGHNT, CDR2 YENEEA. The CDR3 length is 13 residues. V lost 5 bases to trimming and J lost 4 bases, with 11 bases between them. Here the CDR3 reads CASSTSTIYGYTF. Here the CDR3 DNA reads TGTGCCAGCAGCACTTCTACTATCTATGGCTACACCTTC.

The V call is TRBV9, the J call TRBJ2-1; 11 bases line up with TRBD2. The V and J ends lost 1 base and 0 bases, in that order; junction bases with no gene match: 6. The germline gives CDR1 SGDLS, CDR2 YYNGEE. The CDR3 consists of 18 residues. The CDR3 nucleotides are TGTGCCAGCAGCGTACTAGCGGGGGGCACGTACTCCTACAATGAGCAGTTCTTC. It yields the protein CASSVLAGGTYSYNEQFF.

The rearrangement uses TRBV6-4 and TRBJ2-3; 8 nucleotides align to TRBD2. Germline V gives CDR1 MRHNA, CDR2 SNTAGT. The CDR3 has 14 amino acids. V lost 6 bases to trimming and J lost 6 bases; unmatched junction nucleotides: 8. The CDR3, as DNA: TGTGCCAGCAGCCCAGCGGGCGGGAGGGATACGCAGTATTTT. This sequence encodes CASSPAGGRDTQYF.

The rearrangement links TRBV14 to TRBJ1-1; no reliable D call. V was shortened by 1 base and J by 5 bases, with 11 bases between the two germline ends. CDR3 size: 14 residues. Germline CDR1 is SGHDN and CDR2 is FVKESK. The CDR3 sequence: CASSQATGRTEAFF. The CDR3 region has the DNA TGTGCCAGCAGCCAAGCTACGGGTCGAACTGAAGCTTTCTTT.

This clone was picked up one time. This rearrangement joins TRBV5-4 to TRBJ2-2; 7 bases align to TRBD1. Germline CDR1 and CDR2: SGHNT and YYREEE (reference sequence). The junction had 5 bases not matched to a gene; V was cut back by 0 bases and J by 9 bases. The CDR3 is 14 residues long. DNA of the CDR3: TGTGCCAGCAGCTTGGTTACAGGGGCGCGGGAGCTGTTTTTT. Its protein product is CASSLVTGARELFF.

Comment on this clone: Sequence at one end of the junction differs from germline and may be a read error. This chain connects TRBV28 to TRBJ2-7, with 9 nucleotides matching TRBD1. This CDR3 comprises 16 residues. The germline gives CDR1 MDHEN, CDR2 SYDVKM. CDR3 in DNA: TGTGTCAGCAGTTCTCCAACAGGGGGCTCCACCTACGAGCAGTACTTC. Its translation is CVSSSPTGGSTYEQYF.

The chain employs TRBV9 and TRBJ1-2; weak D call: TRBD1 (5 bases). The CDR3 consists of 14 residues. Germline assignment: CDR1 SGDLS and CDR2 YYNGEE. V was cut by 0 bases and J by 6 bases, with 12 bases left in between. DNA of the CDR3: TGTGCCAGCAGCGTAGACCCCCGGGGGGATGGCTACACCTTC. It is translated as CASSVDPRGDGYTF. Complete variable domain (other parts from reference TRBV9 and TRBJ1-2): DSGVTQTPKHLITATGQRVTLRCSPRSGDLSVYWYQQSLDQGLQFLIQYYNGEERAKGNILERFSAQQFPDLHSELNLSSLELGDSALYFCASSVDPRGDGYTFGSGTRLTVV.

The V gene is TRBV5-4, the J gene TRBJ2-3; no clear D gene. The germline V gene has CDR1 SGHNT and CDR2 YYREEE (reference sequence). This CDR3 contains 13 residues. The germline V and J ends were trimmed by 1 base and 4 bases, with 7 bases remaining between them. CDR3 nucleotide sequence: TGTGCCAGCAGCTTGACGGGCCCAGATACGCAGTATTTT. Its translation: CASSLTGPDTQYF.

A word on this clone: The same CDR3 is also encoded by other DNA sequences in this sample. V is TRBV18 and J is TRBJ1-1; D not resolved. The CDR3 totals 13 residues. V was cut by 3 bases and J by 3 bases, with 8 bases left in between. The germline V gene has CDR1 KGHSH and CDR2 LQKENI. Written as DNA, the CDR3 is TGTGCCAGCTCACCGTTGAGAGACACTGAAGCTTTCTTT. Translated, it gives CASSPLRDTEAFF.

This chain joins TRBV19 and TRBJ1-6, with D tentatively TRBD1 (6 bases). The CDR3 runs 14 residues. Trimming left V 7 bases short and J 2 bases short, with 9 bases between. Germline-derived CDR1 and CDR2 are LNHDA and SQIVND (reference sequence). CDR3 bases: TGTGCCAGTACAGGGGCGGCCTATAATTCACCCCTCCACTTT. It codes for CASTGAAYNSPLHF.

This clone was picked up one time. The chain has TRBV6-1 and TRBJ1-5; TRBD1 is a possible D gene (5 bases). The CDR3 covers 13 residues. Germline V gene data show CDR1 as MNHNS and CDR2 as SASEGT. Trimming removed 6 bases from V and 5 bases from J, with 11 bases in between. In DNA, the CDR3 is TGTGCCAGCAGCCGGCAGGGCTATCAGCCCCAGCATTTT. The encoded protein is CASSRQGYQPQHF.

The chain joins TRBV2 to TRBJ2-7; D is unclear. Trimming stripped 6 bases from V and 3 bases from J, with 9 bases between. The CDR3 is 12 residues long. Germline V gene data show CDR1 as SNHLY and CDR2 as FYNNEI. CDR3 sequence reads: CASRITHYEQYF. CDR3 in DNA: TGTGCCAGCAGGATTACTCACTACGAGCAGTACTTC.

The V gene is TRBV5-6, the J gene TRBJ2-3; TRBD2 agrees at 10 bases. The CDR3 is 16 residues long. In germline, CDR1 is SGHDT, CDR2 YYEEEE. V was pared by 3 bases and J by 5 bases, with 9 bases of the junction left unmatched. CDR3 loop: CASSWLAGEGRDTQYF. The CDR3 region has the DNA TGTGCCAGCAGCTGGCTAGCGGGGGAAGGCCGAGATACGCAGTATTTT.

The chain joins TRBV7-2 to TRBJ2-2; D ambiguous. The CDR3 contains 15 residues. With 6 bases removed from V and 4 bases from J, the gap between germline ends came to 15 bases. Germline V CDR1 and CDR2: SGHTA, FQGNSA. The CDR3 protein is CASSTGTATTGELFF. CDR3 bases: TGTGCCAGCAGTACCGGCACGGCCACCACCGGGGAGCTGTTTTTT.

The chain recombines TRBV6-1 with TRBJ1-1, with D unresolved. The CDR3 runs 13 residues. Germline CDR1 reads MNHNS; CDR2 reads SASEGT. Trimming stripped 0 bases from V and 3 bases from J, with 5 bases between. DNA of the CDR3: TGTGCCAGCAGTGAAGCCCGCTACACTGAAGCTTTCTTT. This encodes CASSEARYTEAFF.

V and J are TRBV2 and TRBJ2-1; 11 bases map to TRBD1. This CDR3 region has 14 residues. Germline V gives CDR1 SNHLY, CDR2 FYNNEI. Germline trimming cut 7 bases from V and 7 bases from J; bases unmatched to any gene: 6. In DNA, the CDR3 is TGTGCCAGCACCCGGGACAGGGGGGCTAATGAGCAGTTCTTC. This sequence encodes CASTRDRGANEQFF. The whole variable domain, remainder taken from reference TRBV2 and TRBJ2-1, is EPEVTQTPSHQVTQMGQEVILRCVPISNHLYFYWYRQILGQKVEFLVSFYNNEISEKSEIFDDQFSVERPDGSNFTLKIRSTKLEDSAMYFCASTRDRGANEQFFGPGTRLTVL.

The J gene is TRBJ1-1, the V gene TRBV7-2; D is unclear. V gave up 5 bases and J gave up 1 base, with 14 bases separating them. The V gene's germline CDR1 is SGHTA and CDR2 FQGNSA. CDR3 length equals 15 residues. This chain's CDR3 is CASSVGSRANTEAFF. In DNA form, the CDR3 reads TGTGCCAGCAGCGTCGGGAGTCGGGCGAACACTGAAGCTTTCTTT.

The chain is built from TRBV11-3 and TRBJ2-1, with 12 nucleotides matching TRBD2. Trimming at V came to 3 bases and at J to 8 bases, leaving 11 bases not matched to a gene. Germline V lookup: CDR1 SGHNT, CDR2 YENEEA. The CDR3 is made up of 17 amino acids. The CDR3 here is CASSFWATSGGRDEQFF. CDR3 DNA sequence: TGTGCCAGCAGCTTCTGGGCGACTAGCGGGGGTCGTGATGAGCAGTTCTTC.

The chain joins TRBV5-1 to TRBJ2-2, with D unresolved. There are 14 residues in the CDR3. Germline V gene lookup returns CDR1 SGHRS and CDR2 YFSETQ. Trimming took off 4 bases at V and 4 bases at J, with 11 bases between the two ends. CDR3 region: CASSAGRFTGELFF. CDR3 DNA sequence: TGCGCCAGCAGCGCCGGACGTTTCACCGGGGAGCTGTTTTTT.